This T cell receptor beta chain was sequenced during a study of T cell changes during pregnancy in multiple sclerosis. Clones were sequenced by immunoSEQ multiplex PCR, and TCRdb holds only the in-frame ones, with some missing. The sample has some 74,000 clones; approximately 92% are singletons. CDR1 SGHDT and CDR2 YYEEEE come from the germline V gene. Trimming took 4 bases from V and 0 from J; bases not matched to a gene: 6. CDR3 length: 15 amino acids. The V call is TRBV5-6, the J call TRBJ1-2; 7 nucleotides align to TRBD1. Source: peripheral blood, taken after pregnancy. The sequence derives from a female donor in good health, enrolled as a control in a pregnancy study. The CDR3 DNA reads TGTGCCAGCAGCCCAACCGGGACAGCTAACTATGGCTACACCTTC. Translation gives CASSPTGTANYGYTF.